This entry is about one TCR beta chain. This entry comes from a study of blood T cell repertoires in COVID-19. Study overall: There were acute and convalescent COVID-19 samples, and they came from the United States, Italy and Spain. PBMCs, B-cell-depleted T cells, or T cells were the source of the cDNA or gDNA that made up the material.

In the authors' workflow: Amplification from reference gene primers served as the basis for estimated nucleated cell counts. The protocol was immunoSEQ multiplex PCR, while the TCRdb copy is restricted to in-frame clones and leaves out a portion. The D gene and trimming were derived from the DNA, and the V and J assignments and clone size from that table. The sample contains around 300,000 clones, 88% of which appear only once. The CDR3 is made up of 13 amino acids. Germline V CDR1 and CDR2: SNHLY, FYNNEI. The V gene lost 7 bases and the J gene lost 0 bases, with 4 bases spanning the gap. During active infection, Seattle patients enrolled and were then monitored through disease.

The source of this sequence is a woman in her twenties or thirties with COVID-19, enrolled during active disease. V usage is TRBV2 and J usage is TRBJ2-6; D is uncertain. Sequencing was carried out using peripheral blood. CDR3 sequence (DNA): TGTGCCAGCACCTCCTCTGGGGCCAACGTCCTGACTTTC. Protein product: CASTSSGANVLTF.